Here is one TCR beta chain with its context. Its antigen remains unknown. Using immunoSEQ multiplex PCR, the repertoire was profiled, and TCRdb retains in-frame clones only, with some absent. The sample yields tens of thousands of clones, 90% to 95% seen once. The CDR3 totals 12 residues. Germline CDR1 is ENHRY and CDR2 is SYGVKD. The ends were cut back, 7 bases at V and 10 bases at J, with 16 bases in the middle. This sample is drawn from a study of T cells in localized non-small cell lung cancer. Regarding the study as a whole: Elevated circulating T cell density in blood was associated with longer overall survival. The study detected a median roughly 61 of the top 100 tumor clones in adjacent lung.

The rearrangement links TRBV10-3 to TRBJ1-2, with a possible D match to TRBD1 (5 bases). The clonotype was recovered from a man aged 40-75 years with stage I lung adenocarcinoma. Here the sequenced sample was peripheral blood, taken before any cancer treatment. CDR3 nucleotide sequence: TGTGCCATCACTAGGGAACAGGATGTCTACACCTTC. It is translated as CAITREQDVYTF.